The 3 T cell receptor beta chains listed next were all sequenced from one sample in a study of T cells in Graves' hyperthyroidism and ophthalmopathy. RNA transcripts yielded amplified TCR beta CDR3 regions. The HTBI set primed first-round TCR CDR3 RT-PCR. TCRdb redid the calling of the multiplex PCR reads with MiXCR, one entry per CDR3 protein. Of some 600,000 distinct CDR3 sequences listed, about 15% were seen once; the top ten hold 5.5% to 7.5%. The sample was blood. The receptor source for this set is a woman aged 25 to 39 with Graves' hyperthyroidism that later progressed to Graves' ophthalmopathy.

This clonotype was detected many times. J is TRBJ1-6 and V is TRBV28, with 10 bases matching TRBD1. The CDR3 length is 15 residues. J lost 8 bases, V lost 4 bases, and 5 bases had no gene match. Germline lookup yields CDR1 MDHEN and CDR2 SYDVKM. The CDR3 bases are TGTGCCAGCAGTTCGCGACAGGGGGCATATTCACCCCTCCACTTT. Protein product: CASSSRQGAYSPLHF.

This clonotype has at least ten counts. The chain recombines TRBV11-3 with TRBJ2-7; D is ambiguous. The CDR3 is 15 residues long. Per the germline V gene, CDR1 is SGHNT and CDR2 is YENEEA. Trimming stripped 5 bases from V and 0 bases from J, with 14 bases between. Written as DNA, the CDR3 is TGTGCCAGCAGCCCCGACTGGCAGCGCTCCTACGAGCAGTACTTC. It specifies CASSPDWQRSYEQYF.

This clonotype was observed at least ten times. This chain connects TRBV3-1 to TRBJ2-2; TRBD1 or TRBD2 may be the D gene (5 bases each). Germline lookup yields CDR1 LGHDT and CDR2 YNNKEL (reference sequence). The V gene lost 6 bases and the J gene lost 7 bases, with 18 bases spanning the gap. This CDR3 has 15 amino acids. CDR3 amino acids: CASRGTAASYGELFF. The CDR3, as DNA: TGTGCCAGCAGGGGGACCGCCGCGTCATACGGGGAGCTGTTTTTT.